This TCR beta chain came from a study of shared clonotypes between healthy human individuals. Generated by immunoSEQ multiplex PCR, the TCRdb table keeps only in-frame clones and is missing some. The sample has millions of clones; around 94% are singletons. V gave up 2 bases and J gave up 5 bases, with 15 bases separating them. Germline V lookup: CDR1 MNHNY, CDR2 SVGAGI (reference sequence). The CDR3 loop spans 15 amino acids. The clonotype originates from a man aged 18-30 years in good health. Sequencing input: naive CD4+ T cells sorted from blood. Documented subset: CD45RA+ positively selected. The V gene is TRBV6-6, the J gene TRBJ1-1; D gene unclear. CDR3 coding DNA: TGTGCCAGCAGTTACCTTTCTGGGGTGGAGACTGAAGCTTTCTTT. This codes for CASSYLSGVETEAFF.